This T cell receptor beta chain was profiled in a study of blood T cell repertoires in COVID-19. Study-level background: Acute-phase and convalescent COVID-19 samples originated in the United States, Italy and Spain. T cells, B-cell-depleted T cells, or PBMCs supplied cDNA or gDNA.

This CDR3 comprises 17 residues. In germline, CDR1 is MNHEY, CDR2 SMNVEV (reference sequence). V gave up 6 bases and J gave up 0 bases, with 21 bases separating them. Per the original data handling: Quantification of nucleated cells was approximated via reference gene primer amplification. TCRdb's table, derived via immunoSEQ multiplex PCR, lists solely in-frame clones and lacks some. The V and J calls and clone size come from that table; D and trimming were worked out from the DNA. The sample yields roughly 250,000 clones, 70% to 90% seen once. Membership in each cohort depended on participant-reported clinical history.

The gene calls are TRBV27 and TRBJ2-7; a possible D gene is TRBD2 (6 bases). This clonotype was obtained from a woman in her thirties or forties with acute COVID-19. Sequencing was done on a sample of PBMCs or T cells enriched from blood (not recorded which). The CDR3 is CASSTPTGAPASYEQYF. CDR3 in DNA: TGTGCCAGCAGCACCCCGACGGGAGCGCCCGCCTCCTACGAGCAGTACTTC.